The 13 T cell receptor beta chains reported below all come from one sample, sequenced in a study of shared clonotypes between healthy human individuals (dated by TCRdb to 2018 to 2020). The library was built by means of the immunoSEQ multiplex PCR assay. The table comes from immuneACCESS by way of TCRdb, which keeps in-frame sequences with V and J called. Part of the clones is missing from these tables; in studies checked, under half for an unresolved V gene and the rest for unknown reasons. The sample includes millions of clones, with 80% to 95% observed a single time. The leading ten clones occupy around 0.4% of the sample. The material sequenced was naive CD4+ T cells from PBMCs. Taken with the paper, the label for cell subset or site translates to: CD45RA+ positively selected. The receptors here all came from a man younger than 35 in good health. Some clones in this sample may be carry-over from other donors' samples.

As to this clone: This sample includes further DNA sequences coding for the same CDR3. The gene calls are TRBV5-1 and TRBJ2-1; possibly TRBD2 for D (6 bases). The CDR3 consists of 14 residues. The germline V gene encodes CDR1 SGHRS and CDR2 YFSETQ. With 0 bases removed from V and 5 bases from J, the gap between germline ends came to 9 bases. This chain's CDR3 is CASSLGSGNNEQFF. The CDR3 bases are TGCGCCAGCAGCTTGGGTAGCGGTAACAATGAGCAGTTCTTC.

CDR3 sequence (DNA): TGTGCCAGCAGGCTAGCGGGGAAGAGTTACGAGCAGTACTTC. Residues: CASRLAGKSYEQYF. This sequence joins TRBV2 and TRBJ2-7; 9 positions match TRBD2. Germline V lookup: CDR1 SNHLY, CDR2 FYNNEI. CDR3 length equals 14 residues. V gave up 6 bases and J gave up 4 bases; unmatched junction bases: 7.

The gene calls are TRBV19 and TRBJ1-2; D is perhaps TRBD1 (5 bases). Trimming left V 6 bases short and J 4 bases short, with 15 bases between. Germline V gene data show CDR1 as LNHDA and CDR2 as SQIVND (reference sequence). The CDR3 length is 14 residues. CDR3 coding DNA: TGTGCCAGTAGCGACAGCGCGCACACCTATGGCTACACCTTC. Its protein product is CASSDSAHTYGYTF.

This chain joins TRBV6-6 and TRBJ1-1; TRBD1 might be the D (5 bases). This CDR3 has 13 amino acids. V gave up 2 bases and J gave up 5 bases, with 9 bases separating them. Germline CDR1 reads MNHNY; CDR2 reads SVGAGI (reference sequence). The DNA of the CDR3 is TGTGCCAGCAGTTACGGGGGGGGGACTGAAGCTTTCTTT. Protein sequence: CASSYGGGTEAFF.

The chain employs TRBV5-1 and TRBJ2-1, with D unclear. The CDR3 sequence is 13 residues long. Germline lookup yields CDR1 SGHRS and CDR2 YFSETQ. V lost 7 bases and J lost 3, with 11 bases in between. CDR3 sequence reads: CASGEGSYNEQFF. In DNA, the CDR3 is TGCGCCAGCGGAGAAGGTAGCTACAATGAGCAGTTCTTC.

The rearrangement uses TRBV7-3 and TRBJ2-3, with 10 bases aligning to TRBD2. V trimming: 5 bases; J trimming: 0 bases; junction bases outside the gene matches: 11. Germline V CDR1 and CDR2: SGHTA, FQGTGA. The CDR3 has 18 amino acids. The CDR3 region has the DNA TGTGCCAGCAGCCCATTTGGGGGAGCGGGAGGGAGCACAGATACGCAGTATTTT. Protein sequence: CASSPFGGAGGSTDTQYF. The full variable domain, completed using reference TRBV7-3 and TRBJ2-3, is GAGVSQTPSNKVTEKGKYVELRCDPISGHTALYWYRQSLGQGPEFLIYFQGTGAADDSGLPNDRFFAVRPEGSVSTLKIQRTERGDSAVYLCASSPFGGAGGSTDTQYFGPGTRLTVL.

This clone was detected a few times. The chain uses TRBV7-9 and TRBJ1-2; no clear D. The CDR3 loop spans 13 amino acids. Deletions cut 0 bases from V and 8 bases from J, with 10 bases between. Germline lookup yields CDR1 SEHNR and CDR2 FQNEAQ (reference sequence). CDR3 amino acids: CASSLALRRGYTF. The CDR3 DNA reads as TGTGCCAGCAGCTTAGCGCTACGGAGGGGCTACACCTTC.

The rearrangement uses TRBV5-1 and TRBJ1-1, with D tentatively TRBD1 (5 bases). Germline loops: CDR1 SGHRS, CDR2 YFSETQ. This CDR3 is built from 15 residues. V was shortened by 0 bases and J by 5 bases, with 14 bases between the two germline ends. The DNA of the CDR3 is TGCGCCAGCAGCTTGGTCGGGGGGTATGGGACTGAAGCTTTCTTT. Protein product: CASSLVGGYGTEAFF.

The chain joins TRBV5-1 to TRBJ2-1; 9 nucleotides match TRBD2. Germline lookup yields CDR1 SGHRS and CDR2 YFSETQ. Unmatched junction bases numbered 10, after V lost 4 bases and J lost 2 bases. This CDR3 region has 17 residues. The CDR3 sequence: CASSPDPSGTTYNEQFF. CDR3 nucleotides: TGCGCCAGCAGCCCCGACCCTAGCGGGACGACCTACAATGAGCAGTTCTTC.

The chain joins TRBV7-9 to TRBJ1-1; weak D call: TRBD1 (5 bases). The germline V gene encodes CDR1 SEHNR and CDR2 FQNEAQ (reference sequence). Trimming took off 5 bases at V and 11 bases at J, with 12 bases between the two ends. This CDR3 spans 11 amino acids. The CDR3 DNA sequence: TGTGCCAGCAGCCCGGGGGAGGGGGCTTTCTTT. Encoded protein: CASSPGEGAFF.

The CDR3 sequence: CASSGDIFEAFF. The CDR3 DNA follows: TGTGCCAGCAGTGGAGACATTTTTGAAGCTTTCTTT. The chain carries TRBV28 and TRBJ1-1; D is unresolved. The germline V gene encodes CDR1 MDHEN and CDR2 SYDVKM. The CDR3 spans 12 residues. Trimming removed 5 bases at V and 7 bases at J, with 11 bases between.

Comments on this clone: Other DNA sequences in this specimen translate into the identical CDR3. The chain couples TRBV2 to TRBJ2-1, with 9 bases lining up with TRBD2. The V gene end was trimmed by 7 bases and the J gene end by 10 bases; junction bases not matched to a gene: 8. This CDR3 region has 13 residues. Germline V gene lookup returns CDR1 SNHLY and CDR2 FYNNEI. In nucleotides, the CDR3 is TGTGCCAGCATACCTAGCGGGGACCTGGAGCAGTTCTTC. Protein product: CASIPSGDLEQFF.

The V gene is TRBV7-9, the J gene TRBJ1-2; 7 nucleotides line up with TRBD1. J gave up 2 bases and V 2 bases, and 8 bases lay outside the gene matches. Germline V gene lookup returns CDR1 SEHNR and CDR2 FQNEAQ (reference sequence). The CDR3 length is 16 residues. CDR3 sequence (DNA): TGTGCCAGCAGCTTAACTGGGGGCAGGGGGAACTATGGCTACACCTTC. It translates to CASSLTGGRGNYGYTF.